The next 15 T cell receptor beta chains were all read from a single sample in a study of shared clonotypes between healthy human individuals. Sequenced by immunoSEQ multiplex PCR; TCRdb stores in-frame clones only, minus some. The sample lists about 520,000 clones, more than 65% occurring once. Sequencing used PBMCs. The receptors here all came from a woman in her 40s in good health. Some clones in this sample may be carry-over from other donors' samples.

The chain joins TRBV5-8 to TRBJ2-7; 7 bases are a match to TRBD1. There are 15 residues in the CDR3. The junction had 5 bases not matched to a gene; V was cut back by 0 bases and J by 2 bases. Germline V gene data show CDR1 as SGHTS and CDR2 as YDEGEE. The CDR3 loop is CASSLGGQSPYEQYF. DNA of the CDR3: TGTGCCAGCAGCTTGGGGGGACAGAGCCCCTACGAGCAGTACTTC.

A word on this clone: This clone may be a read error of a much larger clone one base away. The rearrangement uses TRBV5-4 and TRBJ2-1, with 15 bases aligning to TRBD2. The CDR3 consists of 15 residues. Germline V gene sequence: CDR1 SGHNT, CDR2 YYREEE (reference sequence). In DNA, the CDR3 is TGTGCCAGCAGCAAGGGACTAGCGGGAGGAACAGAGCGGTTCTTC. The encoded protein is CASSKGLAGGTERFF.

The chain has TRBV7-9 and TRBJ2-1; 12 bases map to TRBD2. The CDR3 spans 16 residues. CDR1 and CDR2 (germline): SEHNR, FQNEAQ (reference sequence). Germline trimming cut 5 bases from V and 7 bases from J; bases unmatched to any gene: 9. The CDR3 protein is CASSPPSGRAGNEQFF. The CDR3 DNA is TGTGCCAGCAGCCCCCCTAGCGGGAGGGCCGGGAATGAGCAGTTCTTC. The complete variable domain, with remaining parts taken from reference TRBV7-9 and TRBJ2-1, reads DTGVSQNPRHKITKRGQNVTFRCDPISEHNRLYWYRQTLGQGPEFLTYFQNEAQLEKSRLLSDRFSAERPKGSFSTLEIQRTEQGDSAMYLCASSPPSGRAGNEQFFGPGTRLTVL.

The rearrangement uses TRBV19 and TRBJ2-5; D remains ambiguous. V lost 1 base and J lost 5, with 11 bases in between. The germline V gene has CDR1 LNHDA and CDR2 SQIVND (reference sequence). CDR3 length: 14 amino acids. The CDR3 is CASSIAPGSETQYF. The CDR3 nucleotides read TGTGCCAGTAGTATAGCCCCTGGGTCGGAGACCCAGTACTTC.

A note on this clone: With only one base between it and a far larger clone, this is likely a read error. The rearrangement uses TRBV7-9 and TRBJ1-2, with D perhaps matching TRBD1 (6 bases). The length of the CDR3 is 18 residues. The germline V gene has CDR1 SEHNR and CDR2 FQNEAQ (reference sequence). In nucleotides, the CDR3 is TGTGCCAGCAGCTTTTTTAGACAGGCGGCTACTCGGAACTATGGCAACACCTTC. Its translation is CASSFFRQAATRNYGNTF.

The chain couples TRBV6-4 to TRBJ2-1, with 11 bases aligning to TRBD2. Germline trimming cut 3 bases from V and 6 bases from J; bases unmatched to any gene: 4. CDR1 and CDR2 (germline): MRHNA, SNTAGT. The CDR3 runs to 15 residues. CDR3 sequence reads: CASSETSGVFNEQFF. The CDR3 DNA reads TGTGCCAGCAGTGAGACTAGCGGGGTTTTCAATGAGCAGTTCTTC.

The CDR3 region is CASSLGAPSGNTIYF. The CDR3 nucleotides read TGCGCCAGCAGCTTGGGGGCTCCCTCTGGAAACACCATATATTTT. The J gene is TRBJ1-3, the V gene TRBV5-1; D ambiguous. The CDR3 has 15 residues. Trimming left V 0 bases short and J 0 bases short, with 7 bases between. The germline V gene encodes CDR1 SGHRS and CDR2 YFSETQ.

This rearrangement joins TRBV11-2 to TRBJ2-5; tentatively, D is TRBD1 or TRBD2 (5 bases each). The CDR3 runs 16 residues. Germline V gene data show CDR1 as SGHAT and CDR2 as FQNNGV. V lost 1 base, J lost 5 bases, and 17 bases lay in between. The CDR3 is CASSLGGTASVETQYF. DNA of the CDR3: TGTGCCAGCAGCTTAGGAGGGACGGCCTCCGTGGAGACCCAGTACTTC.

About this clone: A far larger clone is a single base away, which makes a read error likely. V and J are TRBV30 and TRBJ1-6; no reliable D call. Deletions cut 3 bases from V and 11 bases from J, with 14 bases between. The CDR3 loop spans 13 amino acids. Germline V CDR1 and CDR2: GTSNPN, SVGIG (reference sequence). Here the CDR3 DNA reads TGTGCCTGGAGGAGAAGAGGGAATCCACCCCTCCACTTT. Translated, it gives CAWRRRGNPPLHF.

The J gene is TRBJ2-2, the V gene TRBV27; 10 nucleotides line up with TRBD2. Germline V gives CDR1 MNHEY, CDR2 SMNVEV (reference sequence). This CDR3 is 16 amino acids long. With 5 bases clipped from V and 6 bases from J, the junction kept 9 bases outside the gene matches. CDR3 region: CASSLGAGGPSGELFF. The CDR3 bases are TGTGCCAGCAGTCTCGGAGCGGGAGGGCCCTCCGGGGAGCTGTTTTTT.

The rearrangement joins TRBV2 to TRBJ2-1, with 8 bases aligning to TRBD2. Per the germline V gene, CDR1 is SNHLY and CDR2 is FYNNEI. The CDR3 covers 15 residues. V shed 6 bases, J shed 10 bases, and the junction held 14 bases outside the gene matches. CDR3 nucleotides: TGTGCCAGCAGAGACCCGGGACTAGGCGCAAGGGAGCAGTTCTTC. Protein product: CASRDPGLGAREQFF.

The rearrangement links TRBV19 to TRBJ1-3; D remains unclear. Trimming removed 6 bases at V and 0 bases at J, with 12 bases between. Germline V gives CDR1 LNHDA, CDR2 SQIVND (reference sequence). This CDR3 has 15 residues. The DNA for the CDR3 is TGTGCCAGTAGGTGGGCCGCGACCTCTGGAAACACCATATATTTT. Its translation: CASRWAATSGNTIYF. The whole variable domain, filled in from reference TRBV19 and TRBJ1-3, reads DGGITQSPKYLFRKEGQNVTLSCEQNLNHDAMYWYRQDPGQGLRLIYYSQIVNDFQKGDIAEGYSVSREKKESFPLTVTSAQKNPTAFYLCASRWAATSGNTIYFGEGSWLTVV.

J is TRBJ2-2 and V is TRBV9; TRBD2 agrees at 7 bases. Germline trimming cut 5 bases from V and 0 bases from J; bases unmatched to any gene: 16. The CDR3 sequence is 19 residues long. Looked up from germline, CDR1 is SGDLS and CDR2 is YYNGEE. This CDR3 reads CASRGRGEGARANTGELFF. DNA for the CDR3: TGTGCCAGCAGGGGGCGAGGGGAGGGAGCCCGAGCGAACACCGGGGAGCTGTTTTTT.

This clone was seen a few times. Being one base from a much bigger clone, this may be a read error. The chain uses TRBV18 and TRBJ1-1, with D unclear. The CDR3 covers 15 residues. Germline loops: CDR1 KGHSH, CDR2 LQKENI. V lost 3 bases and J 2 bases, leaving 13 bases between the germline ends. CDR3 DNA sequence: TGTGCCAGCTCACCTCGGGAAGCCATTAACACTGAAGCTTTCTTT. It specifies CASSPREAINTEAFF.

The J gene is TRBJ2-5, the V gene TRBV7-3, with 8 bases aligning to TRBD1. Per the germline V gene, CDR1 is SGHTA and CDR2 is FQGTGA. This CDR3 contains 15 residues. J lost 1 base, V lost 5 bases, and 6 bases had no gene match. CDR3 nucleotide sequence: TGTGCCAGCAGCCTGTCCGGGACAGGCCAAGAGACCCAGTACTTC. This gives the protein CASSLSGTGQETQYF.